This passage covers 26 T cell receptor beta chains from one sample sequenced in a study of T cell responses to AZD1222 COVID-19 vaccine. Libraries were prepared by immunoSEQ multiplex PCR; TCRdb keeps only in-frame clonotypes and omits some of them. The sample contains around 99,000 clones, 91% of which appear only once. The sample in question was peripheral blood, obtained on day 0 of AZD1222 vaccination. The source of these receptors is an adult in good health.

The chain has TRBV5-1 and TRBJ1-4; 10 positions match TRBD1. The V gene's germline CDR1 is SGHRS and CDR2 YFSETQ. CDR3 length: 14 residues. J gave up 6 bases and V 4 bases, and 3 bases lay outside the gene matches. In DNA, the CDR3 is TGCGCCAGCAGCGCCGGGACAGGGGATGAAAAACTGTTTTTT. Its translation is CASSAGTGDEKLFF.

V gene TRBV19 combines with J gene TRBJ2-5; 15 bases align to TRBD2. V trimming: 4 bases; J trimming: 5 bases; junction bases outside the gene matches: 14. Per germline, CDR1 LNHDA and CDR2 SQIVND (reference sequence). This CDR3 has 19 residues. In DNA form, the CDR3 reads TGTGCCAGTAGTAGTCCCGGGACTAGCGGGAGGACCAGGGGGGAGACCCAGTACTTC. It codes for CASSSPGTSGRTRGETQYF.

This clone was recorded a few times. The sample carries other DNA sequences with the same CDR3. This rearrangement joins TRBV2 to TRBJ1-1; 10 nucleotides align to TRBD1. Germline V gene sequence: CDR1 SNHLY, CDR2 FYNNEI. J gave up 11 bases and V 0 bases, and 6 bases lay outside the gene matches. The CDR3 sequence is 14 residues long. CDR3 sequence reads: CASSEAGGTGVAFF. The DNA for the CDR3 is TGTGCCAGCAGTGAAGCGGGAGGGACAGGGGTCGCTTTCTTT.

The chain combines TRBV2 with TRBJ2-1, with D unresolved. V was trimmed by 7 bases and J by 7 bases, leaving 14 bases between them. The CDR3 runs 13 residues. Germline CDR1 and CDR2: SNHLY and FYNNEI. The CDR3 bases are TGTGCCAGCACGGCCACCCTGAGGAATGAGCAGTTCTTC. Translated: CASTATLRNEQFF.

The chain combines TRBV3-1 (or the pseudogene TRBV3-2) with TRBJ1-5; no reliable D call. The CDR3 spans 13 residues. Germline V lookup: CDR1 LGHDT, CDR2 YNNKEL (reference sequence). The ends were cut back, 4 bases at V and 1 base at J, with 5 bases in the middle. The CDR3 region has the DNA TGTGCCAGCAGCCCGGACAGCAATCAGCCCCAGCATTTT. It specifies CASSPDSNQPQHF.

V is TRBV7-9 and J is TRBJ1-1, with D possibly matching TRBD1 (5 bases). Germline V lookup: CDR1 SEHNR, CDR2 FQNEAQ (reference sequence). CDR3 length: 15 amino acids. V was clipped by 3 bases and J by 0 bases, with 11 bases between them. CDR3 coding DNA: TGTGCCAGCAGCTTTGGAGGACACATGAACACTGAAGCTTTCTTT. Its protein is CASSFGGHMNTEAFF.

The V call is TRBV20-1, the J call TRBJ2-7; D is unresolved. Germline lookup yields CDR1 DFQATT and CDR2 SNEGSKA (reference sequence). This CDR3 is 11 amino acids long. Trimming shortened V by 3 bases and J by 0 bases, and 3 bases separated the two germline ends. The CDR3 is CSASPSYEQYF. CDR3 nucleotides: TGCAGTGCTAGCCCCTCCTACGAGCAGTACTTC.

This chain uses TRBV18 with TRBJ2-5; 8 positions match TRBD2. This CDR3 contains 14 residues. Germline CDR1 is KGHSH and CDR2 is LQKENI. V shed 5 bases, J shed 5 bases, and the junction held 7 bases outside the gene matches. CDR3 amino acids: CASSFSGSRETQYF. Here the CDR3 DNA reads TGTGCCAGCTCATTCAGCGGGAGTCGGGAGACCCAGTACTTC.

The J gene is TRBJ1-2, the V gene TRBV25-1; D is possibly TRBD1 (5 bases). In germline, CDR1 is MGHDK, CDR2 SYGVNS. CDR3 size: 16 residues. V lost 4 bases, J lost 3 bases, and 18 bases lay in between. CDR3 sequence (DNA): TGTGCCAGCAGTGGAGCCTGGGCGGGGGTCGACTATGGCTACACCTTC. As protein: CASSGAWAGVDYGYTF.

The chain links TRBV6-5 to TRBJ1-5; possible D gene TRBD1, 6 bases. CDR3 length: 15 residues. Deletions cut 0 bases from V and 3 bases from J, with 9 bases between. From germline, CDR1 is MNHEY and CDR2 SVGAGI. CDR3 region: CASSYSGGLNQPQHF. The DNA for the CDR3 is TGTGCCAGCAGTTACTCAGGGGGACTCAATCAGCCCCAGCATTTT.

DNA for the CDR3: TGTGCCAGTAGTACCTGGGGAGGGGGCAACCGCTTAGGAGCTTTCTTT. Translation gives CASSTWGGGNRLGAFF. The J gene is TRBJ1-1, the V gene TRBV19, with 7 positions matching TRBD1. In germline, CDR1 is LNHDA, CDR2 SQIVND (reference sequence). The V gene end was trimmed by 4 bases and the J gene end by 10 bases; junction bases not matched to a gene: 18. The CDR3 extends over 16 amino acids.

V gene TRBV5-1 combines with J gene TRBJ1-2; 10 bases match TRBD1. Germline-derived CDR1 and CDR2 are SGHRS and YFSETQ. The ends lost 5 bases at V and 4 bases at J; junction bases unmatched: 20. The length of the CDR3 is 19 residues. CDR3 in amino acids: CASRARDRGPEAHLYGYTF. The CDR3 DNA sequence: TGCGCCAGCAGAGCGCGGGACAGGGGTCCTGAGGCCCACCTCTATGGCTACACCTTC.

The chain has TRBV7-6 and TRBJ1-1; no clear D gene. Germline loops: CDR1 SGHVS, CDR2 FNYEAQ. The V and J ends lost 1 base and 2 bases respectively, with 5 bases between them. This CDR3 region has 13 residues. The CDR3 DNA follows: TGTGCCAGCAGCTTAGAAGCAAACACTGAAGCTTTCTTT. This gives the protein CASSLEANTEAFF. The whole variable domain, filled in from reference TRBV7-6 and TRBJ1-1, reads GAGVSQSPRYKVTKRGQDVALRCDPISGHVSLYWYRQALGQGPEFLTYFNYEAQQDKSGLPNDRFSAERPEGSISTLTIQRTEQRDSAMYRCASSLEANTEAFFGQGTRLTVV.

V and J are TRBV10-3 and TRBJ1-2, with a weak D call TRBD1 (6 bases). The CDR3 has 15 amino acids. Germline CDR1 is ENHRY and CDR2 is SYGVKD. Trimming pared 8 bases from V and 3 bases from J, leaving 19 bases between. CDR3 sequence (DNA): TGTGCCATCGGGGACCCCGGACAGAACGACTATGGCTACACCTTC. Translating gives CAIGDPGQNDYGYTF.

The V gene is TRBV2, the J gene TRBJ1-3; 9 bases map to TRBD1. This CDR3 is built from 15 residues. V lost 6 bases, J lost 4 bases, and 7 bases stayed unmatched. Germline V gives CDR1 SNHLY, CDR2 FYNNEI. CDR3 loop: CASRDTGGSGNTIYF. The CDR3 DNA reads as TGTGCCAGCAGGGATACAGGGGGCTCCGGAAACACCATATATTTT.

The chain has TRBV6-2 or TRBV6-3 and TRBJ1-1; possible D gene TRBD1, 5 bases. Germline V gene lookup returns CDR1 MNHEY and CDR2 SVGEGT. The V and J ends lost 4 bases and 2 bases respectively, with 11 bases between them. CDR3 length equals 14 residues. The CDR3 nucleotides are TGTGCCAGCAGTTCTTGGGGGTTTAACACTGAAGCTTTCTTT. Translating it yields CASSSWGFNTEAFF.

This clone was recorded only once. The chain couples TRBV6-2 or TRBV6-3 to TRBJ1-5; D is uncertain. CDR3 length: 12 amino acids. The V end was cut by 6 bases, the J end by 7 bases, with 10 bases between. Germline lookup yields CDR1 MNHEY and CDR2 SVGEGT. The CDR3 DNA reads as TGTGCCAGCAGCCACTTGCAACAGCCCCAGCATTTT. Translating it yields CASSHLQQPQHF.

The genes are TRBV2 and TRBJ2-6; unclear D gene. The CDR3 totals 14 residues. Trimming removed 8 bases from V and 0 bases from J, with 8 bases in between. Germline V gene lookup returns CDR1 SNHLY and CDR2 FYNNEI. The CDR3 is CASDEISGANVLTF. As DNA, the CDR3 is TGTGCCAGCGACGAAATCTCTGGGGCCAACGTCCTGACTTTC.

The rearrangement joins TRBV19 to TRBJ1-6; no reliable D call. Trimming removed 5 bases from V and 5 bases from J, with 7 bases in between. CDR1 LNHDA and CDR2 SQIVND come from the germline V gene (reference sequence). The CDR3 contains 13 residues. The CDR3 region has the DNA TGTGCCAGTAGTCAGGTGGATAATTCACCCCTCCACTTT. Translation gives CASSQVDNSPLHF. Together with reference TRBV19 and TRBJ1-6, the CDR3 gives the full variable domain: DGGITQSPKYLFRKEGQNVTLSCEQNLNHDAMYWYRQDPGQGLRLIYYSQIVNDFQKGDIAEGYSVSREKKESFPLTVTSAQKNPTAFYLCASSQVDNSPLHFGNGTRLTVT.

Regarding this clone: Other DNA sequences in this sample translate to the same CDR3. The genes are TRBV5-1 and TRBJ1-6; the match to TRBD1 covers 9 bases. J was trimmed by 6 bases and V by 4 bases; bases with no gene match: 2. The CDR3 runs to 14 residues. Germline CDR1 SGHRS, CDR2 YFSETQ. The CDR3 sequence is CASSPGQGNSPLHF. The CDR3 nucleotides read TGCGCCAGCAGCCCGGGACAGGGTAATTCACCCCTCCACTTT.

The V and J genes are TRBV3-1 (or the pseudogene TRBV3-2) and TRBJ1-1, with D unclear. Germline V CDR1 and CDR2: LGHDT, YNNKEL (reference sequence). With 0 bases removed from V and 1 base from J, the gap between germline ends came to 6 bases. The CDR3 covers 14 residues. Here the CDR3 DNA reads TGTGCCAGCAGCCAAGAACCAGGGAACACTGAAGCTTTCTTT. It yields the protein CASSQEPGNTEAFF.

CDR3 in amino acids: CASRKLSSYNSPLHF. In DNA form, the CDR3 reads TGTGCCAGCCGTAAACTTAGCTCCTATAATTCACCCCTCCACTTT. The chain couples TRBV6-5 to TRBJ1-6, with unresolved D. CDR3 length equals 15 residues. Germline values: CDR1 MNHEY, CDR2 SVGAGI. Trimming cost V 8 bases and J 0 bases, with 11 bases left between them.

The rearrangement links TRBV5-1 to TRBJ1-1; no clear D gene. The V gene's germline CDR1 is SGHRS and CDR2 YFSETQ. Trimming stripped 1 base from V and 1 base from J, with 8 bases between. This CDR3 contains 14 residues. This CDR3 is CASSLMGRNTEAFF. The CDR3 nucleotides are TGCGCCAGCAGCTTGATGGGAAGGAACACTGAAGCTTTCTTT. The entire variable domain, with the rest obtained from reference TRBV5-1 and TRBJ1-1, is as follows: KAGVTQTPRYLIKTRGQQVTLSCSPISGHRSVSWYQQTPGQGLQFLFEYFSETQRNKGNFPGRFSGRQFSNSRSEMNVSTLELGDSALYLCASSLMGRNTEAFFGQGTRLTVV.

The chain joins TRBV5-1 to TRBJ1-4; D is perhaps TRBD1 (5 bases). Germline V CDR1 and CDR2: SGHRS, YFSETQ. This CDR3 has 16 residues. Trimming pared 2 bases from V and 5 bases from J, leaving 16 bases between. CDR3 sequence: CASSLGVAGGNEKLFF. The CDR3 DNA follows: TGCGCCAGCAGCTTAGGAGTCGCGGGGGGAAATGAAAAACTGTTTTTT.

The chain uses TRBV5-1 and TRBJ2-3, with 12 bases fitting TRBD1. J gave up 2 bases and V 4 bases, and 5 bases lay outside the gene matches. The CDR3 extends over 16 amino acids. Germline lookup yields CDR1 SGHRS and CDR2 YFSETQ. CDR3 nucleotides: TGCGCCAGCAGCACCGGGACAGGGGGCTACACAGATACGCAGTATTTT. Amino acid sequence: CASSTGTGGYTDTQYF.

This rearrangement joins TRBV6-2 or TRBV6-3 to TRBJ1-2; no clear D. The V gene lost 2 bases and the J gene lost 7 bases, with 20 bases spanning the gap. Germline CDR1 reads MNHEY; CDR2 reads SVGEGT. The CDR3 extends over 16 amino acids. CDR3 DNA sequence: TGTGCCAGCAGTTACCCCCAAGGTGGGGTGATACGTGGCTACACCTTC. It yields the protein CASSYPQGGVIRGYTF.